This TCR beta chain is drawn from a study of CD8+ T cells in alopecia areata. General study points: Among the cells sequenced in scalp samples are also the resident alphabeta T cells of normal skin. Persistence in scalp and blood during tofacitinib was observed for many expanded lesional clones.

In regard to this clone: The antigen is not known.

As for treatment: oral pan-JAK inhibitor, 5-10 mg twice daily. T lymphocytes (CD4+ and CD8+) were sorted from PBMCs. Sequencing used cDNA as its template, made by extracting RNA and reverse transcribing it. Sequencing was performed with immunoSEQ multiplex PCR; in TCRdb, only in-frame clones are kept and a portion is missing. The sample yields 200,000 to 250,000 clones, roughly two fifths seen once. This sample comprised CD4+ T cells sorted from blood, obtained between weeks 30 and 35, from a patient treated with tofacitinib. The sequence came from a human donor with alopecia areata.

CDR3 protein: CASRLTSGTSYEQYF. The CDR3 nucleotides read TGCGCCAGCAGGTTGACTAGCGGGACGTCCTACGAGCAGTACTTC. The V and J genes are TRBV5-1 and TRBJ2-7, with TRBD2 identical over 11 bases. The CDR3 loop spans 15 amino acids. CDR1 is SGHRS and CDR2 is YFSETQ in the germline V gene. Trimming removed 5 bases from V and 1 base from J; junction bases left unmatched: 5. The variable domain in full, completed from reference TRBV5-1 and TRBJ2-7, reads KAGVTQTPRYLIKTRGQQVTLSCSPISGHRSVSWYQQTPGQGLQFLFEYFSETQRNKGNFPGRFSGRQFSNSRSEMNVSTLELGDSALYLCASRLTSGTSYEQYFGPGTRLTVT.